These 25 T cell receptor beta chains originate from one sample sequenced in a study of CD4 T cells in relation to SARS-CoV-2 and coronaviruses. Their antigen targets remain unknown. TCRdb keeps only in-frame clones here, not all; method: immunoSEQ multiplex PCR. The sample comprises 20,000 or so clones, around 75% of which are singletons, and around 12% rests with the top ten. Before the COVID-19 pandemic, during about 2011-2019, CD4+ T cells were taken from unexposed donors. After about 10 days of culture, CD4+ T cells were isolated. The sample comprised CD4+ T cells from PBMCs, cultured in vitro. The receptors originated from a human donor in good health.

The chain recombines TRBV3-1 (or the pseudogene TRBV3-2) with TRBJ2-2; TRBD1 aligns across 9 bases. Germline V lookup: CDR1 LGHDT, CDR2 YNNKEL (reference sequence). This CDR3 spans 17 amino acids. Losses at the gene ends were 1 base for V and 7 bases for J; bases not matched to a gene: 10. CDR3 nucleotides: TGTGCCAGCAGCCAAGGTCCACAGGGGGCTTACGGCGGGGAGCTGTTTTTT. This translates into CASSQGPQGAYGGELFF.

This chain joins TRBV18 and TRBJ1-1; D is perhaps TRBD1 (6 bases). CDR3 size: 13 residues. CDR1 KGHSH and CDR2 LQKENI come from the germline V gene. Between the trimmed V and J ends, which lost 8 bases and 3 bases, there was a span of 13 bases. CDR3 region: CASTQGRDTEAFF. The CDR3 bases are TGTGCCAGCACACAGGGTAGGGACACTGAAGCTTTCTTT.

A single count supports this clone. The gene calls are TRBV30 and TRBJ1-2; D gene uncertain. The CDR3 consists of 14 residues. Germline loops: CDR1 GTSNPN, CDR2 SVGIG (reference sequence). Trimming pared 0 bases from V and 2 bases from J, leaving 10 bases between. For the CDR3, the DNA is TGTGCCTGGAGTGTTGGTCGGGTCAACTATGGCTACACCTTC. It translates to CAWSVGRVNYGYTF.

This sequence joins TRBV25-1 and TRBJ1-5; D is ambiguous. The length of the CDR3 is 14 residues. Germline V lookup: CDR1 MGHDK, CDR2 SYGVNS. V gave up 3 bases and J gave up 5 bases, with 11 bases separating them. The CDR3 DNA reads TGTGCCAGCAGTGATCAAGGGTCCTATCAGCCCCAGCATTTT. This sequence encodes CASSDQGSYQPQHF.

This chain links TRBV29-1 with TRBJ1-1, with D possibly TRBD1 on 6 matching bases. V was pared by 7 bases and J by 0 bases, with 12 bases between. The germline gives CDR1 SQVTM, CDR2 ANQGSEA. This CDR3 is built from 13 residues. CDR3 region: CSASGHMNTEAFF. The CDR3 DNA reads TGCAGCGCGTCGGGACATATGAACACTGAAGCTTTCTTT.

The chain carries TRBV4-1 and TRBJ1-2; unclear D gene. In germline, CDR1 is MGHRA, CDR2 YSYEKL. This CDR3 spans 15 amino acids. The ends were cut back, 0 bases at V and 4 bases at J, with 12 bases in the middle. The chain's CDR3 is CASSQDMFSSYGYTF. The CDR3, as DNA: TGCGCCAGCAGCCAAGATATGTTTTCTAGCTATGGCTACACCTTC.

The chain carries TRBV11-1 and TRBJ2-7, with D tentatively TRBD2 (6 bases). Germline CDR1 SGHAT, CDR2 FQDESV (reference sequence). The V and J ends lost 2 bases and 0 bases respectively, with 8 bases between them. The CDR3 runs to 14 residues. In DNA form, the CDR3 reads TGTGCCAGCAGCTTAAGGACTACCTCCTACGAGCAGTACTTC. Protein sequence: CASSLRTTSYEQYF.

This CDR3 is CASSPGEMNTEAFF. The DNA for the CDR3 is TGTGCCAGCTCACCCGGAGAAATGAACACTGAAGCTTTCTTT. V usage is TRBV18 and J usage is TRBJ1-1, with D unresolved. V was clipped by 3 bases and J by 0 bases, with 8 bases between them. Per the germline V gene, CDR1 is KGHSH and CDR2 is LQKENI. This CDR3 is built from 14 residues.

The chain joins TRBV12-3 or TRBV12-4 to TRBJ2-2; TRBD1 might be the D (5 bases). Trimming removed 6 bases from V and 5 bases from J, with 10 bases in between. This CDR3 contains 13 residues. The CDR3 coding sequence is TGTGCCAGCAGACGCAGACAGACCGGGGAGCTGTTTTTT. Translated, it gives CASRRRQTGELFF.

V and J are TRBV1 and TRBJ2-7; the DNA was not used to check the table's D call, TRBD2. TRBV1 is listed as a pseudogene. This CDR3 contains 20 residues. The CDR3 sequence: CTSSQDLCSGTSGNHYEQYF. The CDR3 DNA follows: TGCACCAGCAGCCAAGATCTCTGCTCCGGGACTAGCGGGAACCACTACGAGCAGTACTTC.

The V gene is TRBV30, the J gene TRBJ1-5; 7 bases match TRBD1. The length of the CDR3 is 14 residues. Germline V gene sequence: CDR1 GTSNPN, CDR2 SVGIG (reference sequence). The V segment lost 1 base and the J segment 5 bases; nucleotides outside the gene matches: 5. The chain's CDR3 is CAWSEGQNYQPQHF. For the CDR3, the DNA is TGTGCCTGGAGTGAGGGACAGAACTATCAGCCCCAGCATTTT. The whole variable domain, filled in from reference TRBV30 and TRBJ1-5, reads SQTIHQWPATLVQPVGSPLSLECTVEGTSNPNLYWYRQAAGRGLQLLFYSVGIGQISSEVPQNLSASRPQDRQFILSSKKLLLSDSGFYLCAWSEGQNYQPQHFGDGTRLSIL.

The chain joins TRBV20-1 to TRBJ1-5, with D uncertain. Germline-derived CDR1 and CDR2 are DFQATT and SNEGSKA (reference sequence). The CDR3 contains 11 residues. Trimming took off 5 bases at V and 9 bases at J, with 11 bases between the two ends. The DNA for the CDR3 is TGCAGTGCTTCCCTCGATGGGCCCCAGCATTTT. Translated: CSASLDGPQHF.

The chain has TRBV7-7 and TRBJ2-2; TRBD1 or TRBD2 may be the D gene (5 bases each). The V gene's germline CDR1 is SSHAT and CDR2 FNYEAQ (reference sequence). The ends were cut back, 5 bases at V and 6 bases at J, with 19 bases in the middle. The CDR3 runs to 16 residues. The CDR3 coding sequence is TGTGCCAGCAGCCAAGGGACGGGTCCTTTTTCCGGGGAGCTGTTTTTT. It translates to CASSQGTGPFSGELFF.

CDR3 amino acids: CAIGGTGMDYGYTF. The DNA for the CDR3 is TGTGCCATCGGGGGTACAGGGATGGACTATGGCTACACCTTC. The chain uses TRBV10-3 and TRBJ1-2; D perhaps matches TRBD1 (6 bases). Germline values: CDR1 ENHRY, CDR2 SYGVKD. The length of the CDR3 is 14 residues. Trimming took off 8 bases at V and 3 bases at J, with 16 bases between the two ends.

The genes are TRBV6-1 and TRBJ2-1; TRBD1 matches at 7 bases. Germline lookup yields CDR1 MNHNS and CDR2 SASEGT. The CDR3 has 15 residues. V trimming: 3 bases; J trimming: 7 bases; junction bases outside the gene matches: 9. The CDR3 here is CASSDGQGEGNEQFF. The CDR3, as DNA: TGTGCCAGCAGTGACGGCCAGGGGGAAGGAAATGAGCAGTTCTTC.

The chain employs TRBV15 and TRBJ2-5, with D perhaps being TRBD1 or TRBD2 (6 bases each). There are 17 residues in the CDR3. Trimming pared 5 bases from V and 2 bases from J, leaving 21 bases between. The germline CDR1 and CDR2 sequences are LNHNV and YYDKDF (reference sequence). The CDR3 is CATSRLRGGQGQETQYF. CDR3 sequence (DNA): TGTGCCACCAGCCGCCTAAGGGGAGGCCAGGGGCAAGAGACCCAGTACTTC.

The chain joins TRBV30 to TRBJ2-2; unclear D gene. The germline gives CDR1 GTSNPN, CDR2 SVGIG (reference sequence). The CDR3 consists of 15 residues. V lost 0 bases, J lost 4 bases, and 12 bases lay in between. The CDR3 here is CAWSVLGSGTGELFF. CDR3 nucleotides: TGTGCCTGGAGTGTCTTGGGCTCGGGCACCGGGGAGCTGTTTTTT.

As for this clone: This CDR3 is also generated by other DNA sequences in the sample. V usage is TRBV6-5 and J usage is TRBJ1-1; possible D gene TRBD1, 6 bases. CDR1 and CDR2 from the germline V gene are MNHEY and SVGAGI. CDR3 length: 14 residues. The V and J ends lost 2 bases and 2 bases respectively, with 9 bases between them. CDR3 coding DNA: TGTGCCAGCAGTTACGGGGGGGCTAACACTGAAGCTTTCTTT. This codes for CASSYGGANTEAFF.

This chain links TRBV11-2 with TRBJ2-3, with 9 bases matching TRBD1. V trimming: 4 bases; J trimming: 2 bases; junction bases outside the gene matches: 7. The CDR3 is made up of 16 amino acids. The germline V gene has CDR1 SGHAT and CDR2 FQNNGV. CDR3 residues: CASSWSGTGHTDTQYF. CDR3 DNA: TGTGCCAGCAGCTGGTCCGGGACAGGGCACACAGATACGCAGTATTTT.

The CDR3 region has the DNA TGTGCCAGCAGTTTATGGGGGGGCGTCTATGGCTACACCTTC. Translating it yields CASSLWGGVYGYTF. The V and J genes are TRBV28 and TRBJ1-2, with a possible D match to TRBD1 (6 bases). The CDR3 consists of 14 residues. Looked up from germline, CDR1 is MDHEN and CDR2 is SYDVKM. Trimming cost V 0 bases and J 4 bases, with 9 bases left between them.

The rearrangement uses TRBV24-1 and TRBJ1-4; D is possibly TRBD1 (5 bases). The CDR3 totals 13 residues. Germline V lookup: CDR1 KGHDR, CDR2 SFDVKD. V gave up 5 bases and J gave up 8 bases, with 11 bases separating them. DNA for the CDR3: TGTGCCACCAGTGCCAGCGGGGGGGAAAAACTGTTTTTT. This gives the protein CATSASGGEKLFF.

The rearrangement links TRBV7-3 to TRBJ2-3; D is perhaps TRBD2 (6 bases). Germline V gene data show CDR1 as SGHTA and CDR2 as FQGTGA. V gave up 3 bases and J gave up 5 bases, with 6 bases separating them. The CDR3 is 12 amino acids. The CDR3 sequence: CASSLEGDTQYF. CDR3 sequence (DNA): TGTGCCAGCAGCTTGGAGGGAGATACGCAGTATTTT.

This clone was counted between two and nine times. The J gene is TRBJ1-2, the V gene TRBV6-6, with D possibly being TRBD1 (5 bases). Trimming pared 7 bases from V and 8 bases from J, leaving 26 bases between. Germline V CDR1 and CDR2: MNHNY, SVGAGI (reference sequence). CDR3 length equals 16 residues. The CDR3 protein is CASTPMRQGGFWGYTF. CDR3 nucleotides: TGTGCCAGCACCCCAATGCGGCAGGGAGGGTTTTGGGGCTACACCTTC.

The chain carries TRBV5-6 and TRBJ2-7; D not certain. The CDR3 sequence is 13 residues long. Trimming took 0 bases from V and 3 from J, leaving 7 bases between them. Per germline, CDR1 SGHDT and CDR2 YYEEEE. CDR3: CASSLDTLYEQYF. The CDR3 DNA reads as TGTGCCAGCAGCTTGGACACCCTCTACGAGCAGTACTTC.

This chain joins TRBV10-3 and TRBJ1-2, with D maybe TRBD1 (6 bases). Germline CDR1 and CDR2: ENHRY and SYGVKD. V lost 0 bases to trimming and J lost 8 bases, with 13 bases between them. The CDR3 is 14 residues long. CDR3: CAISESRQADGYTF. DNA of the CDR3: TGTGCCATCAGTGAGTCGAGACAGGCTGACGGCTACACCTTC.